This T cell receptor (beta chain) was obtained from a study of blood T cell repertoires in COVID-19. Study at large: Both acute and convalescent COVID-19 samples were obtained from the United States, Italy and Spain. The cDNA or gDNA used as material had been derived from T cells, B-cell-depleted T cells, or PBMCs.

In the original processing: Amplified reference gene primers provided the basis for estimating nucleated cell counts. The data were produced by immunoSEQ multiplex PCR, yet TCRdb's version contains in-frame clones alone and is incomplete. V and J calls plus clone size are reproduced from that table; the DNA served to infer D and trimming. The table includes around 250,000 clones, around four fifths detected once. The CDR3 has 12 residues. With 7 bases removed from V and 7 bases from J, the gap between germline ends came to 11 bases. Per the germline V gene, CDR1 is MNHEY and CDR2 is SVGAGI. This chain joins TRBV6-5 and TRBJ2-1; D may be TRBD1 (6 bases). The sequenced material came from peripheral blood. The origin of this receptor is a man aged 35 to 55 with active or convalescent COVID-19. CDR3 sequence: CASTTQGNEQFF. For the CDR3, the DNA is TGTGCCAGCACCACCCAGGGGAATGAGCAGTTCTTC.